This T cell receptor (beta chain) was observed in a study of spatial heterogeneity in lung cancer. Background on the study: The donor population consisted of approximately 68 patients with untreated, early-stage non-small cell lung cancer.

Each CDR3 protein gets one entry after TCRdb re-called the 5' RACE reads with MiXCR. The table records fewer than 25,000 distinct CDR3 sequences, 9% to 10% of them present only once. This clonotype was seen repeatedly, ten times or more. Antigen unknown. Time point reported: blood at routine non-recurrence follow-up after resection. Material for sequencing was whole RNA from tumor, nontumor lung or frozen PBMC, left unsorted. Overall study results and limits: Ubiquitous expanded tumor TCRs were observed in blood more at resection than follow-up.

The input for sequencing was PBMCs, taken at follow-up. The TCR comes from a male donor with early-stage non-small cell lung cancer.

For the CDR3, the DNA is TGTGCCAGCAGTTTCGACAGTTATGGCTACACCTTC. Translation: CASSFDSYGYTF. The chain is built from TRBV6-2 or TRBV6-3 and TRBJ1-2; D possibly corresponds to TRBD1 (5 bases). Trimming stripped 4 bases from V and 5 bases from J, with 8 bases between. CDR1 is MNHEY, CDR2 SVGEGT, per germline. The CDR3 is 12 amino acids.